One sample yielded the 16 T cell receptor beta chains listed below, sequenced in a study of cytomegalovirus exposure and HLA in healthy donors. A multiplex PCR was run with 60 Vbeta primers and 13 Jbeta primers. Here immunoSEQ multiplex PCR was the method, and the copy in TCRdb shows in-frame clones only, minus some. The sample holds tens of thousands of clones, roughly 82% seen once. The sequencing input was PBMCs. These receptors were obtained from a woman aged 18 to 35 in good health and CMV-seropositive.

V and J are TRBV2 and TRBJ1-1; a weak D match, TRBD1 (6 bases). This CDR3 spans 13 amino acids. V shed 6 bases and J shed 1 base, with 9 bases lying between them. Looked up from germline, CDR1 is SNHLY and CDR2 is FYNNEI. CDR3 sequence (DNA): TGTGCCAGCAGCGTACAGGGGAACACTGAAGCTTTCTTT. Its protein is CASSVQGNTEAFF.

The DNA of the CDR3 is TGTGCCAGCAGTCCCGGGACAGGGCCTGCCGGGGAGCTGTTTTTT. Amino acid sequence: CASSPGTGPAGELFF. The J gene is TRBJ2-2, the V gene TRBV28; TRBD1 agrees at 9 bases. Trimming removed 5 bases from V and 6 bases from J; junction bases left unmatched: 7. The CDR3 extends over 15 amino acids. Germline CDR1 is MDHEN and CDR2 is SYDVKM.

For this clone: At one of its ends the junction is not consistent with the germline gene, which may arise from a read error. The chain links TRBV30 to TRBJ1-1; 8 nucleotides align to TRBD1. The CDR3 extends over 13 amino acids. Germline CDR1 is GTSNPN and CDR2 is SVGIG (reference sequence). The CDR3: CARRDRLDTEAFF. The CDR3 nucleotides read TGTGCCAGGAGGGACAGGCTGGACACTGAAGCTTTCTTT.

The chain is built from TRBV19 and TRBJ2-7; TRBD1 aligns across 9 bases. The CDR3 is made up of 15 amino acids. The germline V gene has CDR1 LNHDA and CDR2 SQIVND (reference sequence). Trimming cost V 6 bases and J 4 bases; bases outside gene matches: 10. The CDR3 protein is CASSPQDRGSYEQYF. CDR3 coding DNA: TGTGCCAGTAGCCCACAGGACAGGGGATCTTACGAGCAGTACTTC. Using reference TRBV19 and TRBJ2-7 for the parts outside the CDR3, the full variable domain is DGGITQSPKYLFRKEGQNVTLSCEQNLNHDAMYWYRQDPGQGLRLIYYSQIVNDFQKGDIAEGYSVSREKKESFPLTVTSAQKNPTAFYLCASSPQDRGSYEQYFGPGTRLTVT.

DNA for the CDR3: TGTGCCAGTAGTATATTGGGACAGGGGGCTTGGGATGAGCAGTTCTTC. It yields the protein CASSILGQGAWDEQFF. This chain links TRBV19 with TRBJ2-1; 12 bases fit TRBD1. With V trimmed by 2 bases and J by 8 bases, 7 bases remained unmatched. The CDR3 extends over 16 amino acids. CDR1 and CDR2 from the germline V gene are LNHDA and SQIVND (reference sequence).

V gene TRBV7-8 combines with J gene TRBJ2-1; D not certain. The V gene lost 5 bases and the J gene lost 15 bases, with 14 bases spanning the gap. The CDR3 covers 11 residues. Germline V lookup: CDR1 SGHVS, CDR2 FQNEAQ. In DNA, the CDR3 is TGTGCCAGCAGCCAGGATCAGGAAACGTTCTTC. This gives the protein CASSQDQETFF.

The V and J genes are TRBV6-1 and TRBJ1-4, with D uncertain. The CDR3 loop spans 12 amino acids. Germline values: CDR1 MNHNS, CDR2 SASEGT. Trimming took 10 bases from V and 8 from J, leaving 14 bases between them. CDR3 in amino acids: CATRRMGEKLFF. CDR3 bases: TGTGCCACCCGCAGGATGGGCGAAAAACTGTTTTTT.

The CDR3 sequence is CASSFPGTNTDTQYF. The CDR3 bases are TGTGCCAGCAGCTTTCCCGGGACTAACACAGATACGCAGTATTTT. The chain carries TRBV5-4 and TRBJ2-3; 7 nucleotides line up with TRBD2. Germline V gene data show CDR1 as SGHNT and CDR2 as YYREEE (reference sequence). This CDR3 has 15 amino acids. With V trimmed by 2 bases and J by 2 bases, 5 bases remained unmatched.

The CDR3 reads CASLGGDYGYTF. The CDR3 region has the DNA TGTGCCAGCCTGGGGGGGGACTATGGCTACACCTTC. The chain carries TRBV2 and TRBJ1-2, with a tentative D call TRBD1 (5 bases). Germline loops: CDR1 SNHLY, CDR2 FYNNEI. V lost 8 bases and J 3 bases, leaving 10 bases between the germline ends. This CDR3 spans 12 amino acids.

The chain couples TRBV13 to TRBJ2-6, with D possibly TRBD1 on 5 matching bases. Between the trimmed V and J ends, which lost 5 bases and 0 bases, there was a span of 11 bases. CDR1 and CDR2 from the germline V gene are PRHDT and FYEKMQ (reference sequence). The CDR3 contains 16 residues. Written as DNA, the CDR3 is TGTGCCAGCAGCCCTCCAGGGCACTCTGGGGCCAACGTCCTGACTTTC. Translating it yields CASSPPGHSGANVLTF.

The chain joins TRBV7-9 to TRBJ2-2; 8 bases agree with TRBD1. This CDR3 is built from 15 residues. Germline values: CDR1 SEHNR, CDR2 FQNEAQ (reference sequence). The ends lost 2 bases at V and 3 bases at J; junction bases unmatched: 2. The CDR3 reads CASSLQGAYTGELFF. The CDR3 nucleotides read TGTGCCAGCAGCTTACAGGGGGCCTACACCGGGGAGCTGTTTTTT.

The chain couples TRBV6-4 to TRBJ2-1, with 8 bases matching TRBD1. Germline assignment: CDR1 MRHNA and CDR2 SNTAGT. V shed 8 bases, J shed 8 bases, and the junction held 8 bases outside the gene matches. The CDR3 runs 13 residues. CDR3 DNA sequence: TGTGCCAGCGGCCAGGGGGCAGTGGATGAGCAGTTCTTC. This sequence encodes CASGQGAVDEQFF.

DNA of the CDR3: TGTGCCAGCAGTTCCGTCGCGGATTCACCCCTCCACTTT. The encoded protein is CASSSVADSPLHF. The chain has TRBV5-4 and TRBJ1-6, with D uncertain. V was shortened by 5 bases and J by 8 bases, with 11 bases between the two germline ends. This CDR3 is built from 13 residues. Germline V CDR1 and CDR2: SGHNT, YYREEE (reference sequence). Based on the CDR3 plus reference TRBV5-4 and TRBJ1-6, the full variable domain is ETGVTQSPTHLIKTRGQQVTLRCSSQSGHNTVSWYQQALGQGPQFIFQYYREEENGRGNFPPRFSGLQFPNYSSELNVNALELDDSALYLCASSSVADSPLHFGNGTRLTVT.

CDR3 protein: CASSLRSDTQYF. The CDR3 nucleotides are TGTGCCAGCAGCCTGAGGAGTGATACGCAGTATTTT. The chain uses TRBV7-9 and TRBJ2-3; D is unclear. V gave up 5 bases and J gave up 6 bases, with 9 bases separating them. The CDR3 length is 12 residues. In germline, CDR1 is SEHNR, CDR2 FQNEAQ (reference sequence).

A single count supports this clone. The CDR3, as DNA: TGTGCCAGCAGCTTAGGGCGGCACTACGAGCAGTACTTC. Its translation is CASSLGRHYEQYF. The genes are TRBV11-3 and TRBJ2-7; D is unclear. V lost 1 base and J 3 bases, leaving 7 bases between the germline ends. The CDR3 is 13 residues long. Germline CDR1 and CDR2: SGHNT and YENEEA.

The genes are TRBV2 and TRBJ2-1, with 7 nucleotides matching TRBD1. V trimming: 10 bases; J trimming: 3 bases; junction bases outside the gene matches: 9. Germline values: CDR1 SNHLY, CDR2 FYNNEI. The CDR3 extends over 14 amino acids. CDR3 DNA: TGTGCCACCCAGACAGGGATGTTCTACAATGAGCAGTTCTTC. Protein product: CATQTGMFYNEQFF. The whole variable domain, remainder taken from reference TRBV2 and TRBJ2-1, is EPEVTQTPSHQVTQMGQEVILRCVPISNHLYFYWYRQILGQKVEFLVSFYNNEISEKSEIFDDQFSVERPDGSNFTLKIRSTKLEDSAMYFCATQTGMFYNEQFFGPGTRLTVL.